A single sample gave rise to the 10 T cell receptor beta chains below, sequenced in a study of T cells in Graves' hyperthyroidism and ophthalmopathy. Authors of the study amplified TCR beta CDR3 regions from RNA transcripts. The HTBI set primed first-round TCR CDR3 RT-PCR. TCRdb re-called the multiplex PCR reads with MiXCR, one entry per CDR3 protein. The table includes a few hundred thousand distinct CDR3 sequences, approximately 17% detected once. Sequencing was performed on blood. The source of these receptors is a young man with Graves' ophthalmopathy.

This clonotype was observed a few times. The V gene is TRBV20-1, the J gene TRBJ1-6; no clear D. Germline assignment: CDR1 DFQATT and CDR2 SNEGSKA (reference sequence). The CDR3 sequence is 12 residues long. V was shortened by 1 base and J by 6 bases, with 4 bases between the two germline ends. The CDR3 spells CSARVLNSPLHF. The CDR3 coding sequence is TGCAGTGCTAGAGTCCTTAATTCACCCCTCCACTTT.

This clonotype was recorded at least ten times. The chain employs TRBV7-2 and TRBJ1-3; TRBD1 might be the D (6 bases). The CDR3 loop spans 17 amino acids. Trimming shortened V by 5 bases and J by 4 bases, and 21 bases separated the two germline ends. Germline assignment: CDR1 SGHTA and CDR2 FQGNSA. CDR3: CASSNRGSRGGGNTIYF. CDR3 DNA sequence: TGTGCCAGCAGCAATAGGGGGTCTCGTGGAGGCGGAAACACCATATATTTT.

This clonotype was seen ten or more times. V usage is TRBV2 and J usage is TRBJ2-7; D gene ambiguous. The length of the CDR3 is 14 residues. Trimming removed 7 bases from V and 9 bases from J, with 22 bases in between. CDR1 and CDR2 (germline): SNHLY, FYNNEI. The CDR3 region has the DNA TGTGCCAGCAAGGCGGCTGGTCTCGAGTTTGGGCAGTACTTC. This encodes CASKAAGLEFGQYF. Full variable domain (outside the CDR3, taken from reference TRBV2 and TRBJ2-7): EPEVTQTPSHQVTQMGQEVILRCVPISNHLYFYWYRQILGQKVEFLVSFYNNEISEKSEIFDDQFSVERPDGSNFTLKIRSTKLEDSAMYFCASKAAGLEFGQYFGPGTRLTVT.

In this sample, this clonotype turned up many times. The chain uses TRBV7-2 and TRBJ1-5; 9 bases match TRBD1. This CDR3 contains 16 residues. V was clipped by 5 bases and J by 3 bases; unmatched bases: 8. CDR1 is SGHTA and CDR2 is FQGNSA in the germline V gene. DNA of the CDR3: TGTGCCAGCAGCCTCACGGGACAGGGTCTCAATCAGCCCCAGCATTTT. This sequence encodes CASSLTGQGLNQPQHF.

At least ten counts were recorded for this clonotype. The chain uses TRBV2 and TRBJ1-5, with a weak D call TRBD1 (6 bases). CDR3 size: 17 residues. Deletions cut 3 bases from V and 2 bases from J, with 17 bases between. CDR1 is SNHLY and CDR2 is FYNNEI in the germline V gene. The CDR3 sequence is CASSDWSGASGNQPQHF. For the CDR3, the DNA is TGTGCCAGCAGTGATTGGTCGGGGGCGAGCGGCAATCAGCCCCAGCATTTT.

This clonotype came up many times. The gene calls are TRBV28 and TRBJ1-1, with 8 nucleotides matching TRBD1. Germline CDR1 is MDHEN and CDR2 is SYDVKM. V was clipped by 7 bases and J by 2 bases; unmatched bases: 12. The CDR3 has 16 amino acids. The CDR3 spells CASNLFQGAGNTEAFF. DNA of the CDR3: TGTGCCAGCAACCTTTTCCAGGGGGCTGGTAACACTGAAGCTTTCTTT.

This clonotype was recorded many times. CDR3 region: CASSLWSRERGETQYF. The CDR3 DNA follows: TGTGCCAGCAGCTTGTGGAGTCGCGAAAGGGGAGAGACCCAGTACTTC. The chain joins TRBV7-8 to TRBJ2-5; possible D gene TRBD1, 5 bases. V dropped 3 bases and J dropped 4 bases, with 18 bases sitting between them. The CDR3 loop spans 16 amino acids. Germline V CDR1 and CDR2: SGHVS, FQNEAQ.

This clonotype appeared many times. The chain recombines TRBV13 with TRBJ1-1; possibly TRBD1 for D (5 bases). Germline CDR1 reads PRHDT; CDR2 reads FYEKMQ (reference sequence). The CDR3 sequence is 17 residues long. V dropped 8 bases and J dropped 3 bases, with 25 bases sitting between them. The CDR3 DNA reads TGTGCCAGCGGGACGGTGGCTGGAGGGCCGGTGGACACTGAAGCTTTCTTT. Encoded protein: CASGTVAGGPVDTEAFF.

There are a few counts of this clonotype. The rearrangement uses TRBV7-6 and TRBJ2-1; possibly TRBD2 for D (7 bases). Trimming took off 2 bases at V and 3 bases at J, with 14 bases between the two ends. Germline CDR1 reads SGHVS; CDR2 reads FNYEAQ. This CDR3 is built from 16 residues. The CDR3 region has the DNA TGTGCCAGCAGCTTAAGGGGGGGGACAATCTACAATGAGCAGTTCTTC. This encodes CASSLRGGTIYNEQFF.

This clonotype showed up many times. The rearrangement joins TRBV12-3 or TRBV12-4 to TRBJ2-3, with 10 bases matching TRBD2. The CDR3 totals 16 residues. With 6 bases clipped from V and 0 bases from J, the junction kept 6 bases outside the gene matches. The CDR3 sequence: CASSPQLAGSTDTQYF. DNA of the CDR3: TGTGCCAGCAGCCCCCAACTAGCGGGGAGCACAGATACGCAGTATTTT.